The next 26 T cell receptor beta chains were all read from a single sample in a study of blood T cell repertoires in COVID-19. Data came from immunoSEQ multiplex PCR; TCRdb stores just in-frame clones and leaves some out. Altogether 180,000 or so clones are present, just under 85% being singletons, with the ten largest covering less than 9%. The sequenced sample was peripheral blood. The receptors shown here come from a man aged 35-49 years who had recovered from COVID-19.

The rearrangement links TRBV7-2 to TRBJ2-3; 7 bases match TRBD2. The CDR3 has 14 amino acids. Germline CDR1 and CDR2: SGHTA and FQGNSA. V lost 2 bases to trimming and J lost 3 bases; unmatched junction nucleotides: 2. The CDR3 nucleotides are TGTGCCAGCAGCTTATCGCGGGAGACAGATACGCAGTATTTT. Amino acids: CASSLSRETDTQYF. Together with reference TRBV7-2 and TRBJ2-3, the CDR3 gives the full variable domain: GAGVSQSPSNKVTEKGKDVELRCDPISGHTALYWYRQSLGQGLEFLIYFQGNSAPDKSGLPSDRFSAERTGGSVSTLTIQRTQQEDSAVYLCASSLSRETDTQYFGPGTRLTVL.

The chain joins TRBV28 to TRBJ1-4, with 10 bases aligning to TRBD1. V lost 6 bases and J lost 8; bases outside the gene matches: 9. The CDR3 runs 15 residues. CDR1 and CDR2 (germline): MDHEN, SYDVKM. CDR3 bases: TGTGCCAGCAGACCCCAGACAGGGGGCGACGAAAAACTGTTTTTT. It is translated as CASRPQTGGDEKLFF.

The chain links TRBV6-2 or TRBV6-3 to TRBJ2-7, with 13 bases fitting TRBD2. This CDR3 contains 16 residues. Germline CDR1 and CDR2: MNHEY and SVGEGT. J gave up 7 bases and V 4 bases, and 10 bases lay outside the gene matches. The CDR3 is CASSSRPGLAGSEQYF. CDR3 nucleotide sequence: TGTGCCAGCAGTTCCCGGCCGGGACTAGCGGGAAGTGAGCAGTACTTC.

The CDR3 spells CASSFHQGTEAFF. CDR3 coding DNA: TGTGCCAGCAGCTTCCACCAGGGTACTGAAGCTTTCTTT. This chain links TRBV11-2 with TRBJ1-1, with a tentative D call TRBD1 (5 bases). Trimming cost V 3 bases and J 5 bases, with 10 bases left between them. The CDR3 has 13 residues. Germline-derived CDR1 and CDR2 are SGHAT and FQNNGV.

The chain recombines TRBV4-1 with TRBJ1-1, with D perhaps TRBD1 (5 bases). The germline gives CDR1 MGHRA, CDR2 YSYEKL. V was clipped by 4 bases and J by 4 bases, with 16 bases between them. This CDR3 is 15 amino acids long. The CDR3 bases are TGCGCCAGCAGCCCCCCCGCCACAGGAGCCACTGAAGCTTTCTTT. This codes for CASSPPATGATEAFF.

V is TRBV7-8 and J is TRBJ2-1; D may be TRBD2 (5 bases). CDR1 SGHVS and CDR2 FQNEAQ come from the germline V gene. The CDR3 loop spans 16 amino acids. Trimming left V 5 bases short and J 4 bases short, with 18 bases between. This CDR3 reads CASSHGRGGGYNEQFF. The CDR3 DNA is TGTGCCAGCAGCCACGGCCGAGGAGGTGGGTACAATGAGCAGTTCTTC.

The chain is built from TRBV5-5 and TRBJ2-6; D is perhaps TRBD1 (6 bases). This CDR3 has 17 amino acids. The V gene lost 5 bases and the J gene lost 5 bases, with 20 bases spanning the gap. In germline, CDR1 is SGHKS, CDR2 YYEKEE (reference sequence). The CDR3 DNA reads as TGTGCCAGCAGGCCTCGGGACATTCCCGGAAGGGCCAACGTCCTGACTTTC. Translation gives CASRPRDIPGRANVLTF.

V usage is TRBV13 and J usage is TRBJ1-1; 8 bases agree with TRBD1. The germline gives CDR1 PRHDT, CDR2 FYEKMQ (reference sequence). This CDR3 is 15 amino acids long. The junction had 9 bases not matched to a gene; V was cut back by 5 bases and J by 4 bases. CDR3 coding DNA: TGTGCCAGCAGCGGGGGGACAGGAGTTACCACTGAAGCTTTCTTT. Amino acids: CASSGGTGVTTEAFF.

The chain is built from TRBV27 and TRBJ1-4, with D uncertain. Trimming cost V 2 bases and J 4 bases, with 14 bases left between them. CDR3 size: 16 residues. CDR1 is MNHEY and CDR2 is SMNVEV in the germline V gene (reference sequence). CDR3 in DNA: TGTGCCAGCAGTTTAATAGGTAGCGGGTATAATGAAAAACTGTTTTTT. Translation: CASSLIGSGYNEKLFF.

In nucleotides, the CDR3 is TGCGCCAGCAGCATGGGGACAGGTTCCTACGAGCAGTACTTC. Protein sequence: CASSMGTGSYEQYF. This chain connects TRBV5-1 to TRBJ2-7, with 8 bases matching TRBD1. The germline V gene encodes CDR1 SGHRS and CDR2 YFSETQ. CDR3 size: 14 residues. V was pared by 4 bases and J by 1 base, with 4 bases of the junction left unmatched.

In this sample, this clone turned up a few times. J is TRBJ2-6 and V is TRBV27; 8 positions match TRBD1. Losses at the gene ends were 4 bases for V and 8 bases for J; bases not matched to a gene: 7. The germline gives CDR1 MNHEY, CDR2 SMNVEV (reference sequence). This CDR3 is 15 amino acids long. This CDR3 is CASSSGQVQTNVLTF. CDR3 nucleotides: TGTGCCAGCAGTTCGGGACAGGTCCAGACCAACGTCCTGACTTTC.

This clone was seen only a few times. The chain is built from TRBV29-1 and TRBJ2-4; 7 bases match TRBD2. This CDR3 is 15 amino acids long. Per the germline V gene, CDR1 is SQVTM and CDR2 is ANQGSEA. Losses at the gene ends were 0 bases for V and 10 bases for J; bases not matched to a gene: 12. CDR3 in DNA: TGCAGCGTTGAAGATCTTGGGTCTAGCGGAGTTATTCAGTACTTC. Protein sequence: CSVEDLGSSGVIQYF.

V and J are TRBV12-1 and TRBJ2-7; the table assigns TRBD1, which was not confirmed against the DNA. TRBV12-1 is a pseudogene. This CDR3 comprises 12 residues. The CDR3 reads CASRDSSYEQYF. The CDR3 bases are TGTGCCAGCAGGGACAGCTCCTACGAGCAGTACTTC.

DNA of the CDR3: TGTGCCAGCAGTAGCGTCCCCTTTGAGCCCCAGCATTTT. Protein: CASSSVPFEPQHF. The rearrangement uses TRBV28 and TRBJ1-5, with D uncertain. V lost 5 bases, J lost 8 bases, and 13 bases lay in between. The CDR3 length is 13 residues. Germline V CDR1 and CDR2: MDHEN, SYDVKM.

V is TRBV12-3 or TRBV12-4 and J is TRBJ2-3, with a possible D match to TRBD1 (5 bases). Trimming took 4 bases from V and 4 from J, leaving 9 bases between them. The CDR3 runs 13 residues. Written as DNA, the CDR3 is TGTGCCAGCAGTTGGGGCCAGCCAGATACGCAGTATTTT. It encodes CASSWGQPDTQYF.

The CDR3 is CATRDNREMVQPQHF. In DNA form, the CDR3 reads TGTGCCACCCGAGATAACAGGGAGATGGTTCAGCCCCAGCATTTT. The genes are TRBV24-1 and TRBJ1-5, with a tentative D call TRBD1 (6 bases). V lost 9 bases, J lost 6 bases, and 20 bases lay in between. The CDR3 has 15 amino acids. In germline, CDR1 is KGHDR, CDR2 SFDVKD.

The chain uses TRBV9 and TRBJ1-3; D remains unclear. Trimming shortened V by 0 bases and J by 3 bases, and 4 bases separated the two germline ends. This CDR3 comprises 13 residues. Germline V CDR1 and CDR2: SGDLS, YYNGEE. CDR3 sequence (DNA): TGTGCCAGCAGCGTAGAGCTTGGAAACACCATATATTTT. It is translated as CASSVELGNTIYF.

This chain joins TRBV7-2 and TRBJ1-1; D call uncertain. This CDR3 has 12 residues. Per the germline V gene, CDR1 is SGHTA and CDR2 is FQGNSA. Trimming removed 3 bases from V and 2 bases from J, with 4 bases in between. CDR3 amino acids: CASSFYNTEAFF. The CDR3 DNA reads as TGTGCCAGCAGCTTCTATAACACTGAAGCTTTCTTT.

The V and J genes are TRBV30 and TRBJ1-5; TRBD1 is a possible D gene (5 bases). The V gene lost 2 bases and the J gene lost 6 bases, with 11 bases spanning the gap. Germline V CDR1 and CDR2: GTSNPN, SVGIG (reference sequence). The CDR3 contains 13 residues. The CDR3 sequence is CAWSFTGSQPQHF. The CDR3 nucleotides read TGTGCCTGGAGTTTCACAGGTAGTCAGCCCCAGCATTTT.

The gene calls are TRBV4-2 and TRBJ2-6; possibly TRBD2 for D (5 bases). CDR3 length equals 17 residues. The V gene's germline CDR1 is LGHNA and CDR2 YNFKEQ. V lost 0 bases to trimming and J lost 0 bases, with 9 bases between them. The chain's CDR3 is CASSQDFGSSGANVLTF. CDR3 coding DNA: TGTGCCAGCAGCCAAGATTTTGGGAGCTCTGGGGCCAACGTCCTGACTTTC.

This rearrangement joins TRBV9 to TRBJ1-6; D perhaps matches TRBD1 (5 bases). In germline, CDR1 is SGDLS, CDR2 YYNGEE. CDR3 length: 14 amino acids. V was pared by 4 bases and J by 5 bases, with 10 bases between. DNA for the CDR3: TGTGCCAGCAGCCCGACAGACAATAATTCACCCCTCCACTTT. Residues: CASSPTDNNSPLHF.

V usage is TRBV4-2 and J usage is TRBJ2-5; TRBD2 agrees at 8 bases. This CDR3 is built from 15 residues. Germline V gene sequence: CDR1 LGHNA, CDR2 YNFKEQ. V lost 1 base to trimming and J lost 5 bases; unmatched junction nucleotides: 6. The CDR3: CASSQAGGDAETQYF. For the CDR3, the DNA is TGTGCCAGCAGCCAAGCGGGGGGGGACGCGGAGACCCAGTACTTC.

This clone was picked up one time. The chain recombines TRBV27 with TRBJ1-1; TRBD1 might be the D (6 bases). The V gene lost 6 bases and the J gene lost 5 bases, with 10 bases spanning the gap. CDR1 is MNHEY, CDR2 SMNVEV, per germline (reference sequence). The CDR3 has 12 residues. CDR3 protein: CASRTGHTEAFF. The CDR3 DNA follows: TGTGCCAGCAGAACAGGGCATACTGAAGCTTTCTTT.

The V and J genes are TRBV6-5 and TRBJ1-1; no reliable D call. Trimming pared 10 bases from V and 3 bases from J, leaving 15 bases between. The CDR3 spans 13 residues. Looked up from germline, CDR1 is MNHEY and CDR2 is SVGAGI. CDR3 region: CATRRLGDTEAFF. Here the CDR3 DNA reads TGTGCCACCAGAAGACTGGGAGACACTGAAGCTTTCTTT.

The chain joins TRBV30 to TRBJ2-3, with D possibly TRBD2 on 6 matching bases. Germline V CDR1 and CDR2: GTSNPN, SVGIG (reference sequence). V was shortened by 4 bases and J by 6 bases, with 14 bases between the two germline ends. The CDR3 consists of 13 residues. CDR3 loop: CAWTRDFRDTQYF. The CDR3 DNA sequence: TGTGCCTGGACGCGGGATTTTAGGGATACGCAGTATTTT.

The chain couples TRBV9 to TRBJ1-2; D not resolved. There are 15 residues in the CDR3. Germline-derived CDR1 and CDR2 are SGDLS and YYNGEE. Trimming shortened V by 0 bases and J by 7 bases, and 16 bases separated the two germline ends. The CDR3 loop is CASSVGREVSVGYTF. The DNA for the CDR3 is TGTGCCAGCAGCGTAGGGAGGGAGGTTAGCGTTGGCTACACCTTC.